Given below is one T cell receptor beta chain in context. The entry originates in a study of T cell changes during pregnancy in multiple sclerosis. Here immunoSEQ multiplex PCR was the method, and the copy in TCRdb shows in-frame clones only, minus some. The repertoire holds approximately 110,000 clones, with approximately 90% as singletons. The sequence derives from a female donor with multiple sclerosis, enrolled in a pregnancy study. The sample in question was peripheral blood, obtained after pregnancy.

The CDR3 nucleotides are TGTGCCAGCAGTGTCTCAGGGGGGTCTGGCTCACCCCTCCACTTT. This gives the protein CASSVSGGSGSPLHF. The rearrangement links TRBV6-1 to TRBJ1-6; 7 bases fit TRBD1. Trimming took 4 bases from V and 10 from J; bases not matched to a gene: 10. Germline lookup yields CDR1 MNHNS and CDR2 SASEGT. The CDR3 runs 15 residues.